This T cell receptor beta chain was identified during a study of blood T cell repertoires in COVID-19. The table came from immunoSEQ multiplex PCR; TCRdb's copy has only in-frame clones and leaves some out. Of about 85,000 clones listed, almost 90% are singletons. From germline, CDR1 is MGHDK and CDR2 SYGVNS. V gave up 5 bases and J gave up 6 bases, with 11 bases separating them. CDR3 length: 12 amino acids. Sample: peripheral blood. The source of this sequence is an elderly woman with acute or convalescent COVID-19. The chain employs TRBV25-1 and TRBJ2-7; D not resolved. DNA of the CDR3: TGTGCCAGCAGTAGAGACACCGGCGAGCAGTACTTC. This codes for CASSRDTGEQYF.